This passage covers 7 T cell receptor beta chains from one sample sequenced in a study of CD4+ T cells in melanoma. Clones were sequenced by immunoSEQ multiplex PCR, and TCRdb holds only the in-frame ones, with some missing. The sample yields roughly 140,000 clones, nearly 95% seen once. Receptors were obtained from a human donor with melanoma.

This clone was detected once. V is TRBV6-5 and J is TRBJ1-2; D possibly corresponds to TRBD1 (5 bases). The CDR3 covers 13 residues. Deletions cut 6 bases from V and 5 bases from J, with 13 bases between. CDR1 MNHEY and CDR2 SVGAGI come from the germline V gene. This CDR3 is CASSLTEGYGYTF. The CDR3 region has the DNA TGTGCCAGCAGCCTGACAGAAGGGTATGGCTACACCTTC.

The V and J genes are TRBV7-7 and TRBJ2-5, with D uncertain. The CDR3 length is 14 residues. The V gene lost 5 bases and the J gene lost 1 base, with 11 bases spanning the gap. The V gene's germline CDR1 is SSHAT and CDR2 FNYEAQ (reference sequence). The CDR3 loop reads CASSPTSRQETQYF. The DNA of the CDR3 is TGTGCCAGCAGCCCCACGAGCCGCCAAGAGACCCAGTACTTC. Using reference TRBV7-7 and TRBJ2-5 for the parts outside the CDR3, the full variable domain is GAGVSQSPRYKVTKRGQDVTLRCDPISSHATLYWYQQALGQGPEFLTYFNYEAQPDKSGLPSDRFSAERPEGSISTLTIQRTEQRDSAMYRCASSPTSRQETQYFGPGTRLLVL.

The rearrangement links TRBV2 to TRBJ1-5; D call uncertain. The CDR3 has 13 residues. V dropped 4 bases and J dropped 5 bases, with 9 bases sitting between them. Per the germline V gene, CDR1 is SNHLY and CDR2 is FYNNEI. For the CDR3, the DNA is TGTGCCAGCAGTGTCCGGGATGATCAGCCCCAGCATTTT. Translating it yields CASSVRDDQPQHF.

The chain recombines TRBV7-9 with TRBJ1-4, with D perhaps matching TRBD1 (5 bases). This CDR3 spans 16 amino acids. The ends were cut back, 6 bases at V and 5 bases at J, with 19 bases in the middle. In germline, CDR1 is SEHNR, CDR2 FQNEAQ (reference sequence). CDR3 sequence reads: CASSRDGGLGNEKLFF. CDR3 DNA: TGTGCCAGCAGTCGAGACGGGGGTCTAGGAAATGAAAAACTGTTTTTT.

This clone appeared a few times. CDR3 DNA sequence: TGTGCCAGCAGTGAATTGGCGAACACTGAAGCTTTCTTT. Encoded protein: CASSELANTEAFF. The chain uses TRBV2 and TRBJ1-1; D remains ambiguous. The CDR3 extends over 13 amino acids. Looked up from germline, CDR1 is SNHLY and CDR2 is FYNNEI. Trimming left V 2 bases short and J 1 base short, with 5 bases between.

The CDR3 loop is CASSEAHGTGIYGYTF. CDR3 DNA sequence: TGTGCCAGCAGTGAAGCGCACGGGACAGGGATATATGGCTACACCTTC. The chain carries TRBV6-1 and TRBJ1-2; 9 nucleotides match TRBD1. V shed 0 bases and J 5 bases; nucleotides not matched to a gene: 7. CDR1 is MNHNS, CDR2 SASEGT, per germline. The CDR3 runs 16 residues.

DNA of the CDR3: TGCGCCAGCAGCCGACAGTCATCCAGCTATGGCTACACCTTC. Encoded protein: CASSRQSSSYGYTF. The chain employs TRBV5-1 and TRBJ1-2; D is perhaps TRBD1 (5 bases). The V end lost 4 bases, the J end lost 4 bases, and 14 bases lay between the germline ends. Germline V gene sequence: CDR1 SGHRS, CDR2 YFSETQ. This CDR3 is built from 14 residues.